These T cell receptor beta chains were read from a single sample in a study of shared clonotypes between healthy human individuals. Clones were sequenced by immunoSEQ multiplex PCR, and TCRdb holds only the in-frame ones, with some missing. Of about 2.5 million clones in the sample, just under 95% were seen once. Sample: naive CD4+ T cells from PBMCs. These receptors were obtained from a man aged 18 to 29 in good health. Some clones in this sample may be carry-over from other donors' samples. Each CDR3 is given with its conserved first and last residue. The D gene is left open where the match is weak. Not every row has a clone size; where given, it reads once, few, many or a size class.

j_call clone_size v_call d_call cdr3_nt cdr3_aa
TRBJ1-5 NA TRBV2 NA TGTGCCAGCAGTAGTAGGTCCGGGGATCAGCCCCAGCATTTT CASSSRSGDQPQHF
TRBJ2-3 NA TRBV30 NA TGTGCCTGGAGTGTAAGTTTCACAGATACGCAGTATTTT CAWSVSFTDTQYF
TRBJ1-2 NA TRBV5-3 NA TGTGCCAGAAGCTCACGCCTCTTCCCGGGATCAGGGTACTATGGCTACACCTTC CARSSRLFPGSGYYGYTF
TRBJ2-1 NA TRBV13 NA TGTGCCAGCAGCTTAGTGGTGATTAATGAGCAGTTCTTC CASSLVVINEQFF
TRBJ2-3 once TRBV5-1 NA TGCGCCAGCAGGGGACATACTAGGGCACGCACAGATACGCAGTATTTT CASRGHTRARTDTQYF
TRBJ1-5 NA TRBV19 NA TGTGCCAGTAATGCAGGGAGAAGCAATCAGCCCCAGCATTTT CASNAGRSNQPQHF
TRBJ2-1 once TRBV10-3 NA TGTGCCATCAGTGGGGTCAATGAGCAGTTCTTC CAISGVNEQFF
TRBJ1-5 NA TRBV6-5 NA TGTGCCAGCAGTTACTCCGGGCGGGGTCAGCCCCAGCATTTT CASSYSGRGQPQHF
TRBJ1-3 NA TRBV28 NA TGTGCCAGCAGCCTCCGTTGGGGCAGGGCTATATCGGGAAACACCATATATTTT CASSLRWGRAISGNTIYF
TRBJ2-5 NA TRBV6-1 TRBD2 TGTGCCAGCAGGTTAGCGGGTCCCGGGGAGACCCAGTACTTC CASRLAGPGETQYF
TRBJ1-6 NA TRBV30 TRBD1 TGTGCCTGGGGGACAGGGGGCGTGTCGTATAATTCACCCCTCCACTTT CAWGTGGVSYNSPLHF
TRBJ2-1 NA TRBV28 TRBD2 TGTGCCAGCAGCACCCGGGGGGGTGAGCAGTTCTTC CASSTRGGEQFF
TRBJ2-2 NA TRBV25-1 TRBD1 TGTGCCAGCAGTGAGTCCGGGACAGGCTCCATCGGGGAGCTGTTTTTT CASSESGTGSIGELFF
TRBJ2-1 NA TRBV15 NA TGTGCCACCAGCAGAGCACAGTACAATGAGCAGTTCTTC CATSRAQYNEQFF
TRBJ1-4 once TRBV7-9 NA TGTGCCAGCAGCTTAGTAGGACAGTTTAATGAAAAACTGTTTTTT CASSLVGQFNEKLFF
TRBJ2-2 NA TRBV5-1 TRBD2 TGCGCCAGCAGCTCAGGGACTAGCGGTACAACCGGGGAGCTGTTTTTT CASSSGTSGTTGELFF
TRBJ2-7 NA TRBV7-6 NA TGTGCCAGCAGCTTGGACCGCGACGAGCAGTACTTC CASSLDRDEQYF
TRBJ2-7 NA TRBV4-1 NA TGCGCCAGCAGCCGACGGGAAGGAGTAGCGAGGTCCTACGAGCAGTACTTC CASSRREGVARSYEQYF